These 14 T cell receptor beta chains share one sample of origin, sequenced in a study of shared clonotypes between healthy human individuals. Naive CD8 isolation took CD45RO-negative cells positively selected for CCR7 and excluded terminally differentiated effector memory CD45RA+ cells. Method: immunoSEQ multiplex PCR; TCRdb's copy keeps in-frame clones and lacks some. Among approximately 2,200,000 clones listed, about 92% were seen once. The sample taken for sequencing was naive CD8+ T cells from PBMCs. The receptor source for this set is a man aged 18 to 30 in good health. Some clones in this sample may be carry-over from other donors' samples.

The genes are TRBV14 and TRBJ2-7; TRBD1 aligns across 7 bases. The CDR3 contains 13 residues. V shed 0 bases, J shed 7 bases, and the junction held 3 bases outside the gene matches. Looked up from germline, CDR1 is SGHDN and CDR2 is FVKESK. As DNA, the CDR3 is TGTGCCAGCAGCCAAGACAGGGGGTCAGAGCAGTACTTC. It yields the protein CASSQDRGSEQYF. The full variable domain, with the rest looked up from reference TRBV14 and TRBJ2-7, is EAGVTQFPSHSVIEKGQTVTLRCDPISGHDNLYWYRRVMGKEIKFLLHFVKESKQDESGMPNNRFLAERTGGTYSTLKVQPAELEDSGVYFCASSQDRGSEQYFGPGTRLTVT.

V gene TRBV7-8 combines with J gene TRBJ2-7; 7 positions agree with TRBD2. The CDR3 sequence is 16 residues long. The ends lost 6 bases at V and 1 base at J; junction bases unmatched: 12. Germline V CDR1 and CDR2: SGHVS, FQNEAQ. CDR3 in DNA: TGTGCCAGCAGACTGGGGGGGATGGACATTTCCTACGAGCAGTACTTC. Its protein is CASRLGGMDISYEQYF.

Here the CDR3 DNA reads TGTGCCAGCAGCGGGGAACCAACAGGGGTATATGGCTACACCTTC. It codes for CASSGEPTGVYGYTF. V usage is TRBV5-6 and J usage is TRBJ1-2; TRBD1 matches at 7 bases. The V and J ends lost 4 bases and 5 bases, in that order; junction bases with no gene match: 11. Germline lookup yields CDR1 SGHDT and CDR2 YYEEEE. The CDR3 is 15 residues long. Full variable domain (remainder filled in from reference TRBV5-6 and TRBJ1-2): DAGVTQSPTHLIKTRGQQVTLRCSPKSGHDTVSWYQQALGQGPQFIFQYYEEEERQRGNFPDRFSGHQFPNYSSELNVNALLLGDSALYLCASSGEPTGVYGYTFGSGTRLTVV.

The chain's CDR3 is CSVESGGSQAYNEQFF. The CDR3 DNA sequence: TGCAGCGTTGAATCGGGCGGTAGCCAGGCCTACAATGAGCAGTTCTTC. V gene TRBV29-1 combines with J gene TRBJ2-1; D call uncertain. The V gene lost 2 bases and the J gene lost 2 bases, with 16 bases spanning the gap. The CDR3 extends over 16 amino acids. Germline V CDR1 and CDR2: SQVTM, ANQGSEA.

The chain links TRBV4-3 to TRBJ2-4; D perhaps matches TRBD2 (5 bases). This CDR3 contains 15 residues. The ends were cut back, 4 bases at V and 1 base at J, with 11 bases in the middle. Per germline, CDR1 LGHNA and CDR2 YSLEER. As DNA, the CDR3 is TGCGCCAGCAGCCCCTCCGTAGCGGCCAAAAACATTCAGTACTTC. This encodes CASSPSVAAKNIQYF.

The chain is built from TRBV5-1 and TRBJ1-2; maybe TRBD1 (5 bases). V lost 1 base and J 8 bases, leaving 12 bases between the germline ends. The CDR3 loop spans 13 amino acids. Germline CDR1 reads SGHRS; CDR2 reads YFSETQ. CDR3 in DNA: TGCGCCAGCAGCTTGTCAGGGTCGGGAGGCTACACCTTC. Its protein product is CASSLSGSGGYTF. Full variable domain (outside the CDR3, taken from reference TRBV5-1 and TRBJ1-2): KAGVTQTPRYLIKTRGQQVTLSCSPISGHRSVSWYQQTPGQGLQFLFEYFSETQRNKGNFPGRFSGRQFSNSRSEMNVSTLELGDSALYLCASSLSGSGGYTFGSGTRLTVV.

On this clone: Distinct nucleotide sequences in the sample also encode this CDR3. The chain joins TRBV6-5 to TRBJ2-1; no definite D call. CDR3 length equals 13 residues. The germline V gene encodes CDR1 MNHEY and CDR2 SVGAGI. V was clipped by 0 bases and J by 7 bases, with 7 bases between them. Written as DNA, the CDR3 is TGTGCCAGCAGTTACTCGTCTAGGAATGAGCAGTTCTTC. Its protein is CASSYSSRNEQFF.

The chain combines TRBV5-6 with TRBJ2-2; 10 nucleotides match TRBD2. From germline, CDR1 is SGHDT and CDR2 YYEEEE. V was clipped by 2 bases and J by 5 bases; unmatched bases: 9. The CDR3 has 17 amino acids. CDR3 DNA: TGTGCCAGCAGCTTCGGGTTGGTAGCGGGAGGAACCGGGGAGCTGTTTTTT. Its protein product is CASSFGLVAGGTGELFF. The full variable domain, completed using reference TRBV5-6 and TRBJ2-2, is DAGVTQSPTHLIKTRGQQVTLRCSPKSGHDTVSWYQQALGQGPQFIFQYYEEEERQRGNFPDRFSGHQFPNYSSELNVNALLLGDSALYLCASSFGLVAGGTGELFFGEGSRLTVL.

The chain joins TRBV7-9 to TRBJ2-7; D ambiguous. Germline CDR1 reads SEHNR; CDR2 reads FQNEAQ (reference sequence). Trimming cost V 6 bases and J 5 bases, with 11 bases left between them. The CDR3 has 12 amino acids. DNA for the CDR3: TGTGCCAGCAGATTGGACGGTCACGAGCAGTACTTC. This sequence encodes CASRLDGHEQYF. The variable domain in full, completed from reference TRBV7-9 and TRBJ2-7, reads DTGVSQNPRHKITKRGQNVTFRCDPISEHNRLYWYRQTLGQGPEFLTYFQNEAQLEKSRLLSDRFSAERPKGSFSTLEIQRTEQGDSAMYLCASRLDGHEQYFGPGTRLTVT.

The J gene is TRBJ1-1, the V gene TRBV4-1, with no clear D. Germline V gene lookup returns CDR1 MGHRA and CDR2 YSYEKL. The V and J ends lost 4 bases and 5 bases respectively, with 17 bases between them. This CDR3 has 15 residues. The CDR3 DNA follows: TGCGCCAGCAGCCTCACGGACGGGGAGTGGACTGAAGCTTTCTTT. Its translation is CASSLTDGEWTEAFF.

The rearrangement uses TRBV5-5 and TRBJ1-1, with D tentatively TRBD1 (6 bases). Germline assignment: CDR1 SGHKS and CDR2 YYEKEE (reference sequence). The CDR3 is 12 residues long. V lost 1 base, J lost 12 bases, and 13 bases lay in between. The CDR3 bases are TGTGCCAGCAGCTTGTCCCAGGGGCTGCCTTTCTTT. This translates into CASSLSQGLPFF.

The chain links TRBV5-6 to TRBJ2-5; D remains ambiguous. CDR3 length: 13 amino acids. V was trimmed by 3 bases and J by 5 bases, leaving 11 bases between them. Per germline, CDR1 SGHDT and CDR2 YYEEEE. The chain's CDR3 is CASSSWARETQYF. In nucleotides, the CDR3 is TGTGCCAGCAGCTCTTGGGCCCGGGAGACCCAGTACTTC.

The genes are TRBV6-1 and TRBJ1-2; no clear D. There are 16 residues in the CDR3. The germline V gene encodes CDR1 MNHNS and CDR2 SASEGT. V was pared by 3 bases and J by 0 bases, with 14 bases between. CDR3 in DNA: TGTGCCAGCAGTGAGTGGGCAGAGTTAGCTAACTATGGCTACACCTTC. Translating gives CASSEWAELANYGYTF.

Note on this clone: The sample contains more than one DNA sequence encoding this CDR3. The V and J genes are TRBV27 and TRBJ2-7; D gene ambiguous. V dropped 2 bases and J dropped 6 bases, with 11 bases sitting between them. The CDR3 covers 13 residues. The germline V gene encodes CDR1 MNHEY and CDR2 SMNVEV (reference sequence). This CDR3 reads CASSLLGGGEQYF. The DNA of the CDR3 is TGTGCCAGCAGTTTACTAGGTGGTGGCGAGCAGTACTTC.